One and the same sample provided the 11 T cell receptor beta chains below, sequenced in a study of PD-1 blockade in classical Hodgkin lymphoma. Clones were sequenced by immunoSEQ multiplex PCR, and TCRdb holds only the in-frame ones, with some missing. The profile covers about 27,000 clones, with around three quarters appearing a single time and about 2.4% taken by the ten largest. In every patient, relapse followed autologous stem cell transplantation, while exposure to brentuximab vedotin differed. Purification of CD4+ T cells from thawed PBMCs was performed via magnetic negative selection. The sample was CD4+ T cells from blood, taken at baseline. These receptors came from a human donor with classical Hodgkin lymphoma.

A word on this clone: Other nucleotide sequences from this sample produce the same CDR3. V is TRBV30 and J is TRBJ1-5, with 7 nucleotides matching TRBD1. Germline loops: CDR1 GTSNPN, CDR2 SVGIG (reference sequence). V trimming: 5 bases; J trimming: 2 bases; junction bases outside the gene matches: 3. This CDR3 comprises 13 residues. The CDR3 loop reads CAWDREGNQPQHF. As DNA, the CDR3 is TGTGCCTGGGACAGGGAGGGCAATCAGCCCCAGCATTTT.

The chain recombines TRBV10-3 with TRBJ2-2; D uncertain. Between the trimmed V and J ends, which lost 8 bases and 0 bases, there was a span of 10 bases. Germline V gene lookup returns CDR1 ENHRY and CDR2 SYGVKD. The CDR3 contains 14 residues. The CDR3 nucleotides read TGTGCCATCCTTGCCCAACCGAACACCGGGGAGCTGTTTTTT. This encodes CAILAQPNTGELFF.

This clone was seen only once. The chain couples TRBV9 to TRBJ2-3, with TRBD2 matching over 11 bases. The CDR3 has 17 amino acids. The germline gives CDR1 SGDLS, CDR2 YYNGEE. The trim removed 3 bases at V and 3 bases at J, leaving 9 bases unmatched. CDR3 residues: CASSAYIAGGLTDTQYF. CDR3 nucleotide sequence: TGTGCCAGCAGCGCTTACATAGCGGGGGGGTTGACAGATACGCAGTATTTT.

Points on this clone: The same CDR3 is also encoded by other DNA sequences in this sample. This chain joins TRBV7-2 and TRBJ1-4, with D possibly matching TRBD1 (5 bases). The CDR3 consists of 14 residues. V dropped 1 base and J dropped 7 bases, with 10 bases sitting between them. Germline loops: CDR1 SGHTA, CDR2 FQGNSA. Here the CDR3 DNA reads TGTGCCAGCAGCTTAGGCAGGGCTGGTGAAAAACTGTTTTTT. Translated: CASSLGRAGEKLFF.

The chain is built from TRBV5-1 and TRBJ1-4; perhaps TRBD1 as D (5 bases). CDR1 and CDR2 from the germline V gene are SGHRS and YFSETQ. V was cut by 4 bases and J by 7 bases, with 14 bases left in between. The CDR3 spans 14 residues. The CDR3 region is CASSQTRGGEKLFF. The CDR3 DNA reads TGCGCCAGCAGCCAGACGAGGGGTGGTGAAAAACTGTTTTTT.

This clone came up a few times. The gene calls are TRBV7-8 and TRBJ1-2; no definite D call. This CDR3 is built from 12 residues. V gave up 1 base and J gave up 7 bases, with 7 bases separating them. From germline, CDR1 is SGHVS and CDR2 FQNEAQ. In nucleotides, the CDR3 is TGTGCCAGCAGCTTAGTAGTAGGTGGCTACACCTTC. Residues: CASSLVVGGYTF.

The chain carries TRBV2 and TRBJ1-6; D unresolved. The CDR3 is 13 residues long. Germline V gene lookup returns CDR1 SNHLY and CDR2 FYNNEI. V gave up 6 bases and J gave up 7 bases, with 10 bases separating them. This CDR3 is CASSKNLNSPLHF. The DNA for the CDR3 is TGTGCCAGCAGCAAGAATCTGAATTCACCCCTCCACTTT.

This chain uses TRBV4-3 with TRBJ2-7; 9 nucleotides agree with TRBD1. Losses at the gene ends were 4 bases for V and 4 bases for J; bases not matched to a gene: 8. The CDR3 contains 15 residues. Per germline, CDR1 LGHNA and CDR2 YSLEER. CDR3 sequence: CASSPGTGRGYEQYF. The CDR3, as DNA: TGCGCCAGCAGCCCCGGGACAGGGCGTGGATACGAGCAGTACTTC.

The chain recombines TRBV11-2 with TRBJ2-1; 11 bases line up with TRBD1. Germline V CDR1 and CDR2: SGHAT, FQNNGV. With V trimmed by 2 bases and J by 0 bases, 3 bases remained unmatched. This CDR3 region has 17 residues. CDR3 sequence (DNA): TGTGCCAGCAGCTTAAGGGGGACAGGGGGCTCCTACAATGAGCAGTTCTTC. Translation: CASSLRGTGGSYNEQFF.

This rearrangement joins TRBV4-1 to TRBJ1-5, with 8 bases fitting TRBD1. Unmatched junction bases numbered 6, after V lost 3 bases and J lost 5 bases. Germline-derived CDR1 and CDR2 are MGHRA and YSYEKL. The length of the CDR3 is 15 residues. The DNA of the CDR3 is TGCGCCAGCAGCCATTTCACAGGGGGTCATCAGCCCCAGCATTTT. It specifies CASSHFTGGHQPQHF.

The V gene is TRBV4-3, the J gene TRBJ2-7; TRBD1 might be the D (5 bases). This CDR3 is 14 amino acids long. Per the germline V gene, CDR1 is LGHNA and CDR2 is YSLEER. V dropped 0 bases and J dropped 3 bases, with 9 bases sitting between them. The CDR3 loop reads CASSQEGRGYEQYF. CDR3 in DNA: TGCGCCAGCAGCCAAGAGGGAAGGGGCTACGAGCAGTACTTC.